This TCR beta chain was observed in a study of T cell responses to AZD1222 COVID-19 vaccine. Study overall: Second-dose timings of about 4 or about 12 weeks were pooled.

The CDR3 spans 15 residues. CDR1 and CDR2 (germline): LGHNA, YNFKEQ. V lost 0 bases and J lost 0, with 6 bases in between. This clone occurred a few times. Antigen specificity is unknown. Sequencing used immunoSEQ multiplex PCR; TCRdb keeps in-frame clones, though not all of them. The sample yields around 120,000 clones, approximately 86% seen once. General study findings and limits: Mostly white British, mostly female donors; authors suggested clonal diversity may be underestimated. Repertoire sampling occurred only after the peak T cell response. The breadth and depth of Spike-specific TCRs increased once two AZD1222 doses had been given.

This rearrangement joins TRBV4-2 to TRBJ1-3, with D perhaps matching TRBD1 (5 bases). The sample was peripheral blood, taken on day 0 of AZD1222 vaccination. The clonotype was recovered from an adult in good health. The DNA for the CDR3 is TGTGCCAGCAGCCAAGAGAGGGGCTCTGGAAACACCATATATTTT. This encodes CASSQERGSGNTIYF.